The sequence of this T cell receptor (beta chain) was determined in a study of cytomegalovirus exposure and HLA in healthy donors. The study, taken as a whole, reports: CMV serostatus was the only immune exposure information that was available. An observed cluster of highly shared sequence variants was recorded as a likely sequencing artifact.

It was with 60 Vbeta and 13 Jbeta primers that the PCR ran. Sequencing was performed with immunoSEQ multiplex PCR; in TCRdb, only in-frame clones are kept and a portion is missing. The sample contains 200,000 to 250,000 clones, approximately 82% of which appear only once. Deletions cut 4 bases from V and 8 bases from J, with 15 bases between. Germline loops: CDR1 SGDLS, CDR2 YYNGEE. This CDR3 has 13 amino acids. Regarding this clone: Its specificity is unknown.

This cohort consisted of healthy bone marrow donors. The chain is built from TRBV9 and TRBJ1-1; D is perhaps TRBD1 (6 bases). Sequenced material: PBMCs. This sequence originates from a young man in good health and CMV-seronegative. DNA of the CDR3: TGTGCCAGCAGCCCACATGGACAGTACGAAGCTTTCTTT. Encoded protein: CASSPHGQYEAFF.